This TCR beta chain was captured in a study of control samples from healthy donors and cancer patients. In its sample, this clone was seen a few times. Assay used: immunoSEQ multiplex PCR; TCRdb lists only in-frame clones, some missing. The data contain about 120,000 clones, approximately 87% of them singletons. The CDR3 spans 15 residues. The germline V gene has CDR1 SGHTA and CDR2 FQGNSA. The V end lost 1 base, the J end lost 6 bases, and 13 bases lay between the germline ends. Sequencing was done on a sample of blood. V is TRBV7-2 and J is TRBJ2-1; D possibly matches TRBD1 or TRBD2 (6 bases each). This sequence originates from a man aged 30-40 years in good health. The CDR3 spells CASSLGWGAPNEQFF. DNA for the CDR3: TGTGCCAGCAGCTTAGGTTGGGGGGCCCCCAATGAGCAGTTCTTC.